Below are 27 T cell receptor beta chains sequenced from a single sample in a study of cytomegalovirus exposure and HLA in healthy donors. The PCR had 60 Vbeta and 13 Jbeta primers. Clones were read by immunoSEQ multiplex PCR, and TCRdb kept only the in-frame ones, dropping some. The profile shows fewer than 110,000 clones, more than 70% of them singletons. Specimen: PBMCs. Receptor source: a man aged 25 to 45 in good health and CMV-seronegative.

The rearrangement uses TRBV6-5 and TRBJ2-1, with 7 bases identical to TRBD1. Per the germline V gene, CDR1 is MNHEY and CDR2 is SVGAGI. Trimming took 3 bases from V and 6 from J; bases not matched to a gene: 8. CDR3 length: 15 residues. CDR3 DNA sequence: TGTGCCAGCAGTTATTCAGGGGGATATCGCAATGAGCAGTTCTTC. Translation gives CASSYSGGYRNEQFF.

This chain links TRBV13 with TRBJ1-5; D is unclear. CDR3 size: 13 residues. V was shortened by 1 base and J by 9 bases, with 10 bases between the two germline ends. The germline gives CDR1 PRHDT, CDR2 FYEKMQ (reference sequence). The CDR3 loop is CASSLDREGPQHF. The CDR3 coding sequence is TGTGCCAGCAGCTTAGATCGTGAGGGGCCCCAGCATTTT.

The chain uses TRBV28 and TRBJ1-4; D gene uncertain. The germline V and J ends were trimmed by 5 bases and 3 bases, with 19 bases remaining between them. Germline CDR1 MDHEN, CDR2 SYDVKM. There are 17 residues in the CDR3. CDR3 region: CASSGNPGWAPNEKLFF. The CDR3 DNA is TGTGCCAGCAGTGGCAACCCCGGTTGGGCACCTAATGAAAAACTGTTTTTT. Based on the CDR3 plus reference TRBV28 and TRBJ1-4, the full variable domain is DVKVTQSSRYLVKRTGEKVFLECVQDMDHENMFWYRQDPGLGLRLIYFSYDVKMKEKGDIPEGYSVSREKKERFSLILESASTNQTSMYLCASSGNPGWAPNEKLFFGSGTQLSVL.

CDR3 sequence reads: CASSQVGTGGEKLFF. CDR3 DNA: TGCGCCAGCAGCCAAGTCGGGACAGGTGGGGAAAAACTGTTTTTT. The chain has TRBV4-1 and TRBJ1-4; TRBD1 aligns across 8 bases. The length of the CDR3 is 15 residues. Germline assignment: CDR1 MGHRA and CDR2 YSYEKL. Germline trimming cut 1 base from V and 8 bases from J; bases unmatched to any gene: 6.

V is TRBV7-2 and J is TRBJ2-3; no clear D gene. Germline V gene sequence: CDR1 SGHTA, CDR2 FQGNSA. V gave up 1 base and J gave up 6 bases, with 5 bases separating them. The CDR3 contains 12 residues. The DNA for the CDR3 is TGTGCCAGCAGCTTAGAAGAGGATACGCAGTATTTT. Its protein product is CASSLEEDTQYF.

This clone appeared a few times. The V call is TRBV10-3, the J call TRBJ2-4; 7 nucleotides align to TRBD1. The CDR3 runs 13 residues. V trimming: 5 bases; J trimming: 5 bases; junction bases outside the gene matches: 3. The germline V gene encodes CDR1 ENHRY and CDR2 SYGVKD. In nucleotides, the CDR3 is TGTGCCATCAGTAGTGACAGGGAAAACATTCAGTACTTC. It translates to CAISSDRENIQYF.

The chain joins TRBV5-1 to TRBJ2-1; 10 bases are a match to TRBD1. This CDR3 region has 15 residues. The junction had 7 bases not matched to a gene; V was cut back by 4 bases and J by 6 bases. CDR1 and CDR2 from the germline V gene are SGHRS and YFSETQ. The chain's CDR3 is CASSTRTGGFNEQFF. CDR3 bases: TGCGCCAGCAGCACCCGGACAGGGGGGTTCAATGAGCAGTTCTTC.

The rearrangement joins TRBV4-1 to TRBJ2-7; 7 bases match TRBD1. Per the germline V gene, CDR1 is MGHRA and CDR2 is YSYEKL. Trimming removed 3 bases from V and 4 bases from J; junction bases left unmatched: 18. The CDR3 consists of 18 residues. The CDR3 loop is CASSHGPLDRLGKYEQYF. The CDR3, as DNA: TGCGCCAGCAGCCACGGCCCCTTGGACAGGCTAGGGAAATACGAGCAGTACTTC.

The gene calls are TRBV9 and TRBJ2-5; 7 bases match TRBD2. The CDR3 contains 16 residues. CDR1 is SGDLS, CDR2 YYNGEE, per germline. V lost 0 bases and J lost 1; bases outside the gene matches: 6. DNA for the CDR3: TGTGCCAGCAGCGTAGGTAGCGGGTCTGTCCAAGAGACCCAGTACTTC. Its protein is CASSVGSGSVQETQYF. Together with reference TRBV9 and TRBJ2-5, the CDR3 gives the full variable domain: DSGVTQTPKHLITATGQRVTLRCSPRSGDLSVYWYQQSLDQGLQFLIQYYNGEERAKGNILERFSAQQFPDLHSELNLSSLELGDSALYFCASSVGSGSVQETQYFGPGTRLLVL.

In DNA, the CDR3 is TGTGCCACCAGCAATGGACTAGCGGAAACAGATACGCAGTATTTT. It translates to CATSNGLAETDTQYF. The genes are TRBV15 and TRBJ2-3, with TRBD2 matching over 10 bases. The CDR3 runs 15 residues. CDR1 and CDR2 (germline): LNHNV, YYDKDF (reference sequence). The trim removed 4 bases at V and 3 bases at J, leaving 4 bases unmatched.

In regard to this clone: Other DNA sequences in this specimen translate into the identical CDR3. The chain joins TRBV13 to TRBJ2-7, with TRBD1 matching 9 bases. The junction had 3 bases not matched to a gene; V was cut back by 2 bases and J by 1 base. The CDR3 sequence is 15 residues long. Germline CDR1 is PRHDT and CDR2 is FYEKMQ (reference sequence). For the CDR3, the DNA is TGTGCCAGCAGCTTAACGGGACAGGGATCCTACGAGCAGTACTTC. Translated, it gives CASSLTGQGSYEQYF.

The V and J genes are TRBV7-9 and TRBJ1-5; D remains ambiguous. V was pared by 4 bases and J by 6 bases, with 10 bases between. Per germline, CDR1 SEHNR and CDR2 FQNEAQ (reference sequence). CDR3 length equals 13 residues. CDR3 protein: CASSSGSGQPQHF. The CDR3 DNA is TGTGCCAGCAGCTCGGGTTCTGGTCAGCCCCAGCATTTT. Full variable domain (outside the CDR3, taken from reference TRBV7-9 and TRBJ1-5): DTGVSQNPRHKITKRGQNVTFRCDPISEHNRLYWYRQTLGQGPEFLTYFQNEAQLEKSRLLSDRFSAERPKGSFSTLEIQRTEQGDSAMYLCASSSGSGQPQHFGDGTRLSIL.

This clone was detected only a few times. The chain is built from TRBV2 and TRBJ1-4; D gene uncertain. The CDR3 loop spans 13 amino acids. Germline V gene data show CDR1 as SNHLY and CDR2 as FYNNEI. Between the trimmed V and J ends, which lost 7 bases and 8 bases, there was a span of 14 bases. The CDR3 region is CASNAERGEKLFF. The CDR3 nucleotides read TGTGCCAGCAATGCAGAACGAGGGGAAAAACTGTTTTTT. Together with reference TRBV2 and TRBJ1-4, the CDR3 gives the full variable domain: EPEVTQTPSHQVTQMGQEVILRCVPISNHLYFYWYRQILGQKVEFLVSFYNNEISEKSEIFDDQFSVERPDGSNFTLKIRSTKLEDSAMYFCASNAERGEKLFFGSGTQLSVL.

The chain recombines TRBV9 with TRBJ2-7, with TRBD1 as a possible D gene (5 bases). Germline-derived CDR1 and CDR2 are SGDLS and YYNGEE. This CDR3 is 15 amino acids long. V was pared by 0 bases and J by 3 bases, with 13 bases between. This chain's CDR3 is CASSVEGYAHYEQYF. In DNA form, the CDR3 reads TGTGCCAGCAGCGTAGAGGGGTACGCCCACTACGAGCAGTACTTC.

V and J are TRBV6-5 and TRBJ1-5; D call uncertain. Germline V gives CDR1 MNHEY, CDR2 SVGAGI. Deletions cut 5 bases from V and 0 bases from J, with 5 bases between. There are 13 residues in the CDR3. This CDR3 is CASSRGSNQPQHF. Here the CDR3 DNA reads TGTGCCAGCAGTCGAGGTAGCAATCAGCCCCAGCATTTT.

This clone was recorded once. The chain carries TRBV2 and TRBJ2-1; D perhaps matches TRBD2 (5 bases). This CDR3 comprises 18 residues. Trimming cost V 1 base and J 8 bases, with 24 bases left between them. Germline V gene data show CDR1 as SNHLY and CDR2 as FYNNEI. DNA of the CDR3: TGTGCCAGCAGTGAAGGAGGAGAACTAGTAGTAAGGTTCGATGAGCAGTTCTTC. This translates into CASSEGGELVVRFDEQFF.

The J gene is TRBJ2-1, the V gene TRBV9; TRBD2 matches at 9 bases. Germline trimming cut 4 bases from V and 0 bases from J; bases unmatched to any gene: 2. Germline CDR1 SGDLS, CDR2 YYNGEE. The CDR3 is made up of 15 amino acids. CDR3: CASSISGSSYNEQFF. CDR3 coding DNA: TGTGCCAGCAGCATTAGCGGGAGCTCCTACAATGAGCAGTTCTTC.

The chain recombines TRBV5-6 with TRBJ1-2; possibly TRBD1 for D (5 bases). Trimming pared 1 base from V and 3 bases from J, leaving 10 bases between. CDR1 and CDR2 (germline): SGHDT, YYEEEE. The CDR3 has 14 residues. The CDR3 bases are TGTGCCAGCAGCTTGCAGGGTTTCGACTATGGCTACACCTTC. Its translation: CASSLQGFDYGYTF. Full variable domain (rest looked up from reference TRBV5-6 and TRBJ1-2): DAGVTQSPTHLIKTRGQQVTLRCSPKSGHDTVSWYQQALGQGPQFIFQYYEEEERQRGNFPDRFSGHQFPNYSSELNVNALLLGDSALYLCASSLQGFDYGYTFGSGTRLTVV.

The J gene is TRBJ2-7, the V gene TRBV5-1, with D tentatively TRBD1 (6 bases). Germline assignment: CDR1 SGHRS and CDR2 YFSETQ. The V gene lost 2 bases and the J gene lost 4 bases, with 10 bases spanning the gap. The CDR3 has 13 residues. The CDR3 reads CASSFFQGYEQYF. In DNA form, the CDR3 reads TGCGCCAGCAGCTTTTTCCAGGGGTACGAGCAGTACTTC.

V usage is TRBV30 and J usage is TRBJ2-1; TRBD1 matches at 8 bases. The germline CDR1 and CDR2 sequences are GTSNPN and SVGIG (reference sequence). The CDR3 length is 13 residues. Trimming cost V 5 bases and J 9 bases; bases outside gene matches: 9. The DNA for the CDR3 is TGTGCCTGGGACAGGGGACGAAGTATTGAGCAGTTCTTC. Translating gives CAWDRGRSIEQFF.

The chain combines TRBV2 with TRBJ1-3; D may be TRBD1 (6 bases). Germline-derived CDR1 and CDR2 are SNHLY and FYNNEI. The CDR3 consists of 16 residues. V lost 6 bases and J lost 0, with 15 bases in between. The CDR3 here is CASRQQGPFSGNTIYF. CDR3 DNA: TGTGCCAGCAGACAACAGGGCCCTTTCTCTGGAAACACCATATATTTT.

The chain combines TRBV27 with TRBJ2-6, with D unresolved. This CDR3 contains 17 residues. Germline CDR1 and CDR2: MNHEY and SMNVEV (reference sequence). V was trimmed by 6 bases and J by 4 bases, leaving 19 bases between them. The CDR3 region has the DNA TGTGCCAGCAGCCCAAAATTCCGGGTTGTGGGGGCCAACGTCCTGACTTTC. Residues: CASSPKFRVVGANVLTF.

The chain couples TRBV7-6 to TRBJ1-6; tentative D call: TRBD1 (6 bases). With 0 bases removed from V and 8 bases from J, the gap between germline ends came to 11 bases. The CDR3 is 15 residues long. Germline CDR1 reads SGHVS; CDR2 reads FNYEAQ. The CDR3 bases are TGTGCCAGCAGCTTAGCGGGACAACATGATTCACCCCTCCACTTT. Its protein is CASSLAGQHDSPLHF.

The CDR3 reads CASHLERDSYNEQFF. In nucleotides, the CDR3 is TGTGCAAGTCACCTGGAACGGGACAGTTACAATGAGCAGTTCTTC. The chain carries TRBV12-2 and TRBJ2-1; the table calls TRBD1, which could not be checked here. TRBV12-2 is given as a pseudogene. The CDR3 spans 15 residues.

The CDR3 loop reads CAWSVSAGGEQFF. DNA of the CDR3: TGTGCCTGGAGTGTGTCAGCTGGCGGTGAGCAGTTCTTC. The chain carries TRBV30 and TRBJ2-1; D uncertain. Per the germline V gene, CDR1 is GTSNPN and CDR2 is SVGIG (reference sequence). This CDR3 has 13 residues. Trimming left V 0 bases short and J 9 bases short, with 12 bases between.

The chain uses TRBV5-1 and TRBJ2-3; D perhaps matches TRBD1 (5 bases). Germline CDR1 SGHRS, CDR2 YFSETQ. This CDR3 is 15 amino acids long. V lost 5 bases to trimming and J lost 2 bases, with 15 bases between them. The CDR3 reads CASRAPGSSTDTQYF. CDR3 in DNA: TGCGCCAGCAGGGCGCCAGGGTCCTCCACAGATACGCAGTATTTT.

The gene calls are TRBV7-8 and TRBJ2-3; 11 bases are shared with TRBD2. Trimming took 1 base from V and 4 from J; bases not matched to a gene: 4. The CDR3 consists of 16 residues. CDR1 and CDR2 from the germline V gene are SGHVS and FQNEAQ. The chain's CDR3 is CASSLVTSGAADTQYF. CDR3 nucleotide sequence: TGTGCCAGCAGCTTAGTGACTAGCGGGGCTGCAGATACGCAGTATTTT.